The clone carrying this T cell receptor beta chain was seen many times. Its antigen is undetermined. From 350 to 500 ng of RNA, a library with molecular barcoded alpha/delta and beta/gamma adaptors was made. TCRdb analysed the reads with MiXCR anew, one entry per CDR3 protein. The data hold 50,000 to 65,000 distinct CDR3 sequences, with roughly 19% observed a single time. The data originate from a study of read filtering for tumor transcriptome and immune sequencing. Study in general: Among patients, around 18 were male and some 15 female, aged about 45 to 90 (mean roughly 63). Study-level findings and limits: The sorted CD138-negative fraction was a mixed bone marrow immune population, not purified T cells. Approximately 80% of IR-seq clonotypes had one read, totaling about 3.5% of reads; RNA-seq: approximately 73% and 42%.

V lost 4 bases, J lost 1 base, and 11 bases lay in between. Germline V gene sequence: CDR1 SGHDT, CDR2 YYEEEE. CDR3 size: 14 residues. This receptor was obtained from a donor over 35 with multiple myeloma. Material: a population of CD138-negative cells sorted from bone marrow. This chain joins TRBV5-6 and TRBJ2-5; D is possibly TRBD1 (6 bases). In DNA, the CDR3 is TGTGCCAGCAGCGTGACAGGTAGCCAAGAGACCCAGTACTTC. It encodes CASSVTGSQETQYF.